Below, 24 T cell receptor beta chains from the same sample are listed, as sequenced in a study of CD8+ T cells in alopecia areata. Treatment in this sample: oral pan-JAK inhibitor, 5-10 mg twice daily. Sequencing used cDNA as its template, made by extracting RNA and reverse transcribing it. TCRdb's copy holds only in-frame clones and misses some; the assay was immunoSEQ multiplex PCR. This sample has fewer than 150,000 clones, with roughly 80% found just once. The sample was CD8+ T cells sorted from blood, taken at week 4, from a patient treated with tofacitinib. These receptors were taken from a human donor with alopecia areata.

V is TRBV7-8 and J is TRBJ2-7, with D possibly matching TRBD1 (5 bases). The germline V gene has CDR1 SGHVS and CDR2 FQNEAQ. The V and J ends lost 2 bases and 0 bases respectively, with 14 bases between them. There are 16 residues in the CDR3. The DNA of the CDR3 is TGTGCCAGCAGCTTACCCCGGAACAGGATCTCCTACGAGCAGTACTTC. Encoded protein: CASSLPRNRISYEQYF.

The rearrangement joins TRBV20-1 to TRBJ2-1, with D unresolved. Germline-derived CDR1 and CDR2 are DFQATT and SNEGSKA (reference sequence). V dropped 4 bases and J dropped 7 bases, with 8 bases sitting between them. The CDR3 loop spans 11 amino acids. In DNA, the CDR3 is TGCAGTGCTATCTTCAGTAATGAGCAGTTCTTC. The encoded protein is CSAIFSNEQFF.

The chain employs TRBV15 and TRBJ2-6, with D tentatively TRBD1 (6 bases). Germline CDR1 reads LNHNV; CDR2 reads YYDKDF (reference sequence). V lost 1 base to trimming and J lost 0 bases, with 10 bases between them. CDR3 length equals 17 residues. The CDR3 spells CATSRAGTNSGANVLTF. The CDR3 region has the DNA TGTGCCACCAGCAGAGCCGGGACAAACTCTGGGGCCAACGTCCTGACTTTC. Together with reference TRBV15 and TRBJ2-6, the CDR3 gives the full variable domain: DAMVIQNPRYQVTQFGKPVTLSCSQTLNHNVMYWYQQKSSQAPKLLFHYYDKDFNNEADTPDNFQSRRPNTSFCFLDIRSPGLGDTAMYLCATSRAGTNSGANVLTFGAGSRLTVL.

The chain carries TRBV29-1 and TRBJ2-1; 12 bases agree with TRBD2. Germline loops: CDR1 SQVTM, CDR2 ANQGSEA. The CDR3 has 17 residues. J lost 0 bases, V lost 1 base, and 4 bases had no gene match. The CDR3 bases are TGCAGCGTTGAAGGACTAGCGGGGGAAAGCTCCTACAATGAGCAGTTCTTC. Amino acids: CSVEGLAGESSYNEQFF.

J is TRBJ2-1 and V is TRBV30; 12 bases fit TRBD2. The V gene end was trimmed by 3 bases and the J gene end by 5 bases; junction bases not matched to a gene: 5. Germline V gene data show CDR1 as GTSNPN and CDR2 as SVGIG (reference sequence). The length of the CDR3 is 15 residues. In DNA, the CDR3 is TGTGCCTGGAGCGTACTAGCGGGGGGTAACAATGAGCAGTTCTTC. Translation gives CAWSVLAGGNNEQFF.

The gene calls are TRBV7-8 and TRBJ2-5; 9 positions match TRBD1. Germline V gives CDR1 SGHVS, CDR2 FQNEAQ. The J segment lost 3 bases and the V segment lost 1 base, leaving 0 bases of the junction unmatched. This CDR3 is 14 amino acids long. CDR3 loop: CASSLGTGEETQYF. The CDR3 region has the DNA TGTGCCAGCAGCTTAGGGACAGGGGAAGAGACCCAGTACTTC.

This clone is a singleton in its sample. This sequence joins TRBV27 and TRBJ2-7; 10 bases match TRBD2. Trimming at V came to 2 bases and at J to 2 bases, leaving 3 bases not matched to a gene. The V gene's germline CDR1 is MNHEY and CDR2 SMNVEV (reference sequence). There are 15 residues in the CDR3. This CDR3 is CASSLSGGGPYEQYF. CDR3 DNA: TGTGCCAGCAGTTTAAGCGGGGGGGGCCCCTACGAGCAGTACTTC.

The rearrangement uses TRBV5-4 and TRBJ2-6; TRBD2 matches at 13 bases. The CDR3 length is 17 residues. V trimming: 3 bases; J trimming: 2 bases; junction bases outside the gene matches: 2. Germline CDR1 reads SGHNT; CDR2 reads YYREEE (reference sequence). DNA of the CDR3: TGTGCCAGCAGCTCGGGGACTAGCGGGACTGGGGCCAACGTCCTGACTTTC. This encodes CASSSGTSGTGANVLTF.

The chain carries TRBV4-1 and TRBJ2-5; 8 bases are a match to TRBD2. The ends lost 1 base at V and 4 bases at J; junction bases unmatched: 5. The CDR3 runs 15 residues. Germline V lookup: CDR1 MGHRA, CDR2 YSYEKL. CDR3 bases: TGCGCCAGCAGCCAAGTAGCCAGCGGGGGAGAGACCCAGTACTTC. This sequence encodes CASSQVASGGETQYF.

The rearrangement joins TRBV19 to TRBJ2-7; 8 bases agree with TRBD1. The CDR3 covers 15 residues. V was pared by 6 bases and J by 2 bases, with 9 bases of the junction left unmatched. Germline V CDR1 and CDR2: LNHDA, SQIVND (reference sequence). This CDR3 is CASRTRTGSTYEQYF. In DNA form, the CDR3 reads TGTGCCAGTAGGACTCGGACAGGGAGTACCTACGAGCAGTACTTC.

The sample holds one count of this clone. The V call is TRBV4-3, the J call TRBJ2-7, with no clear D. The germline V gene encodes CDR1 LGHNA and CDR2 YSLEER. Trimming left V 1 base short and J 1 base short, with 5 bases between. The CDR3 extends over 13 amino acids. CDR3 DNA sequence: TGCGCCAGCAGCCAAGTTGGTTCCTACGAGCAGTACTTC. Translated: CASSQVGSYEQYF.

The chain recombines TRBV30 with TRBJ2-7; unclear D gene. Between the trimmed V and J ends, which lost 1 base and 6 bases, there was a span of 7 bases. Germline-derived CDR1 and CDR2 are GTSNPN and SVGIG (reference sequence). The CDR3 has 11 amino acids. CDR3 sequence: CAWSASSEQYF. The CDR3 region has the DNA TGTGCCTGGAGTGCCAGCAGCGAGCAGTACTTC. Supplemented by reference TRBV30 and TRBJ2-7, the full variable domain reads SQTIHQWPATLVQPVGSPLSLECTVEGTSNPNLYWYRQAAGRGLQLLFYSVGIGQISSEVPQNLSASRPQDRQFILSSKKLLLSDSGFYLCAWSASSEQYFGPGTRLTVT.

The V and J genes are TRBV6-1 and TRBJ2-7; tentatively, D is TRBD2 (5 bases). From germline, CDR1 is MNHNS and CDR2 SASEGT. V was pared by 5 bases and J by 5 bases, with 13 bases between. This CDR3 comprises 13 residues. As DNA, the CDR3 is TGTGCCAGCAGTTGGACTTGGTCCCACGAGCAGTACTTC. This translates into CASSWTWSHEQYF.

This clone was detected only a few times. The chain recombines TRBV13 with TRBJ2-1; D is possibly TRBD2 (6 bases). V was clipped by 5 bases and J by 10 bases, with 15 bases between them. The CDR3 loop spans 13 amino acids. In germline, CDR1 is PRHDT, CDR2 FYEKMQ (reference sequence). The CDR3 bases are TGTGCCAGCAGCCCGTCAGCCGGGAGAGAGCAGTTCTTC. Its protein product is CASSPSAGREQFF.

This chain joins TRBV4-1 and TRBJ2-7; no firm D call. V dropped 3 bases and J dropped 2 bases, with 11 bases sitting between them. This CDR3 is 14 amino acids long. CDR1 MGHRA and CDR2 YSYEKL come from the germline V gene. The CDR3 DNA follows: TGCGCCAGCAGCCACTTCGACGGTACCTACGAGCAGTACTTC. Translated, it gives CASSHFDGTYEQYF.

This clone has just a few counts. The chain couples TRBV5-1 to TRBJ1-6; 8 bases line up with TRBD1. The CDR3 totals 16 residues. Germline CDR1 is SGHRS and CDR2 is YFSETQ. Trimming removed 4 bases from V and 8 bases from J; junction bases left unmatched: 11. The CDR3: CASSIGQGGNYSPLHF. In DNA form, the CDR3 reads TGCGCCAGCAGCATCGGACAGGGAGGGAACTATTCACCCCTCCACTTT.

The genes are TRBV7-9 and TRBJ2-3, with 10 bases matching TRBD1. CDR3 length: 15 amino acids. With V trimmed by 5 bases and J by 3 bases, 5 bases remained unmatched. Germline values: CDR1 SEHNR, CDR2 FQNEAQ (reference sequence). The CDR3 protein is CASSTTGGWTDTQYF. As DNA, the CDR3 is TGTGCCAGCAGCACGACAGGGGGCTGGACAGATACGCAGTATTTT.

The CDR3, as DNA: TGCGCCAGCAGCTTGGCGGCAGGGGTGAGGGGCTACACCTTC. Its protein is CASSLAAGVRGYTF. The chain recombines TRBV5-1 with TRBJ1-2, with D perhaps matching TRBD1 (6 bases). With 0 bases removed from V and 8 bases from J, the gap between germline ends came to 14 bases. Germline-derived CDR1 and CDR2 are SGHRS and YFSETQ. The CDR3 has 14 amino acids.

The chain joins TRBV12-5 to TRBJ2-6, with a weak D call TRBD1 (5 bases). The ends were cut back, 6 bases at V and 2 bases at J, with 17 bases in the middle. The V gene's germline CDR1 is LGHNT and CDR2 FRNRAP. The CDR3 is 17 amino acids. The CDR3 loop is CASGTDRYDAGANVLTF. For the CDR3, the DNA is TGTGCTAGTGGCACTGACAGATACGACGCTGGGGCCAACGTCCTGACTTTC.

The rearrangement joins TRBV6-5 to TRBJ2-7; D is unresolved. The length of the CDR3 is 14 residues. Between the trimmed V and J ends, which lost 5 bases and 4 bases, there was a span of 15 bases. CDR1 is MNHEY, CDR2 SVGAGI, per germline. CDR3 DNA: TGTGCCAGCAGTGGGATAACAGCACCATACGAGCAGTACTTC. Residues: CASSGITAPYEQYF.

The CDR3 DNA reads as TGCGCCAGCAGCCTATTCTTGGACAGCGAAAAATACAATGAGCAGTTCTTC. Its translation is CASSLFLDSEKYNEQFF. This rearrangement joins TRBV4-1 to TRBJ2-1; maybe TRBD1 (6 bases). The CDR3 sequence is 17 residues long. V was clipped by 4 bases and J by 4 bases, with 20 bases between them. Germline CDR1 reads MGHRA; CDR2 reads YSYEKL.

This clone was counted once. The chain is built from TRBV7-8 and TRBJ2-3, with a weak D call TRBD2 (6 bases). The germline V and J ends were trimmed by 3 bases and 0 bases, with 16 bases remaining between them. CDR3 length: 17 residues. Looked up from germline, CDR1 is SGHVS and CDR2 is FQNEAQ. The CDR3 loop reads CASSFRTGATSTDTQYF. CDR3 DNA sequence: TGTGCCAGCAGCTTTCGCACGGGAGCTACTAGCACAGATACGCAGTATTTT.

This clone turned up a few times. The chain recombines TRBV5-8 with TRBJ1-2, with D unresolved. The CDR3 runs to 13 residues. V lost 2 bases and J 8 bases, leaving 13 bases between the germline ends. The germline V gene encodes CDR1 SGHTS and CDR2 YDEGEE. The CDR3 loop reads CASSLGHNQGYTF. The CDR3 region has the DNA TGTGCCAGCAGCTTAGGCCACAACCAGGGCTACACCTTC.

V and J are TRBV10-3 and TRBJ2-3; TRBD2 matches 9 bases. Germline V CDR1 and CDR2: ENHRY, SYGVKD. V trimming: 6 bases; J trimming: 4 bases; junction bases outside the gene matches: 5. This CDR3 has 14 residues. The DNA for the CDR3 is TGTGCCATCAGCGGCGGGGGGGCCCCAGATACGCAGTATTTT. Its protein product is CAISGGGAPDTQYF.